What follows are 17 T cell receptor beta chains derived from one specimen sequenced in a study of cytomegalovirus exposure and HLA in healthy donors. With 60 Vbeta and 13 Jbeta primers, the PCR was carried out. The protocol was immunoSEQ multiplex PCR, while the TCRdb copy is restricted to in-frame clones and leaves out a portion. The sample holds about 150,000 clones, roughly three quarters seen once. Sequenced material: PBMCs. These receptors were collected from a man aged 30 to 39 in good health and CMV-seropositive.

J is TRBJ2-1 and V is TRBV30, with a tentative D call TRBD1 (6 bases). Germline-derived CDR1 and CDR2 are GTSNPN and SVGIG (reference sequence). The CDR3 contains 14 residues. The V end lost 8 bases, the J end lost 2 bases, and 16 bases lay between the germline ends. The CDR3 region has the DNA TGTGCCGGCGAACAGGGTTGGACCTACAATGAGCAGTTCTTC. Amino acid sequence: CAGEQGWTYNEQFF. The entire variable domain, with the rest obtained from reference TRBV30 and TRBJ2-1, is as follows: SQTIHQWPATLVQPVGSPLSLECTVEGTSNPNLYWYRQAAGRGLQLLFYSVGIGQISSEVPQNLSASRPQDRQFILSSKKLLLSDSGFYLCAGEQGWTYNEQFFGPGTRLTVL.

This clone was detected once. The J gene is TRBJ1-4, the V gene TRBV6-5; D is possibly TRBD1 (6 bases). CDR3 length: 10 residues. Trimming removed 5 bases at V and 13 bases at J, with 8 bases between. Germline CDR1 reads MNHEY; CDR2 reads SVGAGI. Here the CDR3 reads CASSGTLLFF. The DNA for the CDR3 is TGTGCCAGCAGTGGGACACTACTGTTTTTT.

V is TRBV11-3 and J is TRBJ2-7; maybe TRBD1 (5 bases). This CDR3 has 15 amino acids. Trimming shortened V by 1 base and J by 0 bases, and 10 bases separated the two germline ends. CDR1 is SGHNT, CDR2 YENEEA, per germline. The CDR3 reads CASSLGAGSSYEQYF. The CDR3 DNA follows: TGTGCCAGCAGCTTAGGGGCAGGGTCCTCCTACGAGCAGTACTTC.

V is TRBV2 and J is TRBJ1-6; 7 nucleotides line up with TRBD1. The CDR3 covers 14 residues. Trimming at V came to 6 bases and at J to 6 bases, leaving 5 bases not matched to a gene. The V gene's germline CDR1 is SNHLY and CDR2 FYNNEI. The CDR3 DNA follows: TGTGCCAGCAGCGGGACAGTCTTTAATTCACCCCTCCACTTT. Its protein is CASSGTVFNSPLHF. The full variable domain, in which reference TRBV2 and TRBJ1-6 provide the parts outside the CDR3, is EPEVTQTPSHQVTQMGQEVILRCVPISNHLYFYWYRQILGQKVEFLVSFYNNEISEKSEIFDDQFSVERPDGSNFTLKIRSTKLEDSAMYFCASSGTVFNSPLHFGNGTRLTVT.

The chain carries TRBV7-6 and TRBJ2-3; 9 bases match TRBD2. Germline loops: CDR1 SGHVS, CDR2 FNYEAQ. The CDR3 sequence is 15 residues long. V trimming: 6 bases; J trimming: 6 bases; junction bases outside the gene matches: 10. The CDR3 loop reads CASRISGRREDTQYF. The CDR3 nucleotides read TGTGCCAGCAGAATCAGCGGGAGGAGAGAGGATACGCAGTATTTT. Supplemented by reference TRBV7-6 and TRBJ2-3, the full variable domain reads GAGVSQSPRYKVTKRGQDVALRCDPISGHVSLYWYRQALGQGPEFLTYFNYEAQQDKSGLPNDRFSAERPEGSISTLTIQRTEQRDSAMYRCASRISGRREDTQYFGPGTRLTVL.

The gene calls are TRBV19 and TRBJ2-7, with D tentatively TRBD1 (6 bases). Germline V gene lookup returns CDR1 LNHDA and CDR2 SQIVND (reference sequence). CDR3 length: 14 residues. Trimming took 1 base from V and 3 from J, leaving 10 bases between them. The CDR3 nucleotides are TGTGCCAGTAGTATAGGGGGACACAACTACGAGCAGTACTTC. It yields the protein CASSIGGHNYEQYF.

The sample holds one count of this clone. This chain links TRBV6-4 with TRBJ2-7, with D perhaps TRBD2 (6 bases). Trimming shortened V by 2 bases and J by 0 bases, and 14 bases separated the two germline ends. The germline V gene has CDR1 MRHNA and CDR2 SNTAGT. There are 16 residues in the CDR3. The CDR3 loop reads CASSDPRDSSSYEQYF. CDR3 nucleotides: TGTGCCAGCAGTGACCCCCGGGACTCAAGCTCCTACGAGCAGTACTTC.

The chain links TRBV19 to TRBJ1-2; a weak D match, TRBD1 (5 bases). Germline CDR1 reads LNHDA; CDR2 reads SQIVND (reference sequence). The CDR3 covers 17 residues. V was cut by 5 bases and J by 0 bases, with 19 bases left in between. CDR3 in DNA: TGTGCCAGTAGTCCGAAAACAGCCGGACATTCTAACTATGGCTACACCTTC. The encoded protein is CASSPKTAGHSNYGYTF.

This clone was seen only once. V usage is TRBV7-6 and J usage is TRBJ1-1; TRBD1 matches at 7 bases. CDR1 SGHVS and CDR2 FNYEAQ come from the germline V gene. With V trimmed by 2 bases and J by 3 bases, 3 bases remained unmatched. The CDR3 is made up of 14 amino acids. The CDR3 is CASSLNDRDTEAFF. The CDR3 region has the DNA TGTGCCAGCAGCTTAAACGACAGGGACACTGAAGCTTTCTTT.

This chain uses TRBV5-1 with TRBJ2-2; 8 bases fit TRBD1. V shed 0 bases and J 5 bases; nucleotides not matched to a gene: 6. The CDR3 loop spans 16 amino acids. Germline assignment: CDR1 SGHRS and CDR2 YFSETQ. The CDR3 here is CASSLGQGARTGELFF. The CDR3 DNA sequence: TGCGCCAGCAGCTTGGGGCAGGGGGCTCGAACCGGGGAGCTGTTTTTT.

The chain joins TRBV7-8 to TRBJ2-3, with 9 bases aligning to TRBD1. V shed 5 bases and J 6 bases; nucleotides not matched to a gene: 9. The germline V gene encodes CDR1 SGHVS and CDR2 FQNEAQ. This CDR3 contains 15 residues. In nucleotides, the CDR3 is TGTGCCAGCAGCCTTTGGGACAGGGTAATGGATACGCAGTATTTT. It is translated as CASSLWDRVMDTQYF.

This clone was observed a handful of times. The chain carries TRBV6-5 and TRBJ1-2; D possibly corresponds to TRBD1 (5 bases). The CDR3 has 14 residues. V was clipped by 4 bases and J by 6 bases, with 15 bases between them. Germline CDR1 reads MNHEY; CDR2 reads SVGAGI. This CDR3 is CASSSPGPGDGYTF. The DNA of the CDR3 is TGTGCCAGCAGTTCCCCAGGGCCTGGGGATGGCTACACCTTC.

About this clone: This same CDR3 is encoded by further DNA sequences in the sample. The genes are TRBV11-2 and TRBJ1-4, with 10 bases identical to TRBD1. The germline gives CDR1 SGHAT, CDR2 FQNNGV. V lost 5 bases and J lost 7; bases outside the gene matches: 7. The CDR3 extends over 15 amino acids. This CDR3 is CASSPDRGRGEKLFF. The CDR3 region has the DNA TGTGCCAGCAGCCCTGACAGGGGGCGGGGTGAAAAACTGTTTTTT.

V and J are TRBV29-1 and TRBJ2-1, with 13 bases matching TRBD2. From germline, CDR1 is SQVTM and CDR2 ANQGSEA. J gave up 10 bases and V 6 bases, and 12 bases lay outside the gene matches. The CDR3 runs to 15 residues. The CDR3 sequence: CSVDAGTSGKREQFF. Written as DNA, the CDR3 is TGCAGCGTAGACGCCGGGACTAGCGGGAAAAGAGAGCAGTTCTTC.

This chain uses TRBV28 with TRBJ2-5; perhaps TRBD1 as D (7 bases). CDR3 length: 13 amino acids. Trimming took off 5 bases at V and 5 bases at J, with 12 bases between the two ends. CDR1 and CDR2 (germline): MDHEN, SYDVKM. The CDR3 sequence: CASSLTGRETQYF. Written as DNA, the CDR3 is TGTGCCAGCAGTCTGACAGGGAGGGAGACCCAGTACTTC.

This chain's CDR3 is CASSVGLAAYNEQFF. The CDR3 DNA reads as TGTGCCAGCAGCGTAGGACTAGCGGCCTACAATGAGCAGTTCTTC. The rearrangement joins TRBV9 to TRBJ2-1; TRBD2 matches 9 bases. The V segment lost 0 bases and the J segment 2 bases; nucleotides outside the gene matches: 0. The CDR3 extends over 15 amino acids. CDR1 and CDR2 from the germline V gene are SGDLS and YYNGEE.

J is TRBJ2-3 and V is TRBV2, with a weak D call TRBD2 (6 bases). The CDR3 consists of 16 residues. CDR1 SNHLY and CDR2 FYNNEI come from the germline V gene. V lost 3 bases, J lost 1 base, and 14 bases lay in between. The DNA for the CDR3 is TGTGCCAGCAGTGAGACCGCGGGGCTTGGCACAGATACGCAGTATTTT. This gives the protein CASSETAGLGTDTQYF. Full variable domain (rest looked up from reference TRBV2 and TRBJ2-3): EPEVTQTPSHQVTQMGQEVILRCVPISNHLYFYWYRQILGQKVEFLVSFYNNEISEKSEIFDDQFSVERPDGSNFTLKIRSTKLEDSAMYFCASSETAGLGTDTQYFGPGTRLTVL.